Below are 20 T cell receptor beta chains sequenced from a single sample in a study of shared clonotypes between healthy human individuals. Profiled with immunoSEQ multiplex PCR; TCRdb holds only in-frame clones, not every one. The profile shows about 380,000 clones, about 97% of them singletons. The sequencing sample was made of memory CD8+ T cells sorted from blood. Subset reported: CD45RO+ cells pooled with CCR7-negative TemRA cells. The receptor set was obtained from a man aged 25-40 years in good health.

The chain uses TRBV10-3 and TRBJ2-7; D is unresolved. Looked up from germline, CDR1 is ENHRY and CDR2 is SYGVKD. Trimming stripped 10 bases from V and 3 bases from J, with 10 bases between. The CDR3 loop spans 11 amino acids. The CDR3 sequence: CATLSGYEQYF. Here the CDR3 DNA reads TGTGCCACCTTATCAGGCTACGAGCAGTACTTC.

The chain combines TRBV27 with TRBJ2-1; weak D call: TRBD2 (5 bases). The CDR3 extends over 15 amino acids. Germline loops: CDR1 MNHEY, CDR2 SMNVEV (reference sequence). V was pared by 4 bases and J by 3 bases, with 13 bases between. The CDR3 here is CASSSDERNYNEQFF. The CDR3 DNA is TGTGCCAGCAGTTCAGATGAGCGGAACTACAATGAGCAGTTCTTC.

This chain joins TRBV7-8 and TRBJ2-5; 8 bases map to TRBD2. From germline, CDR1 is SGHVS and CDR2 FQNEAQ. There are 16 residues in the CDR3. The ends lost 4 bases at V and 5 bases at J; junction bases unmatched: 12. CDR3 residues: CASSSEAGLVYETQYF. DNA of the CDR3: TGTGCCAGCAGCTCCGAAGCGGGACTAGTTTACGAGACCCAGTACTTC.

The chain combines TRBV28 with TRBJ2-3; 11 nucleotides align to TRBD2. The germline V gene has CDR1 MDHEN and CDR2 SYDVKM. Trimming at V came to 5 bases and at J to 3 bases, leaving 4 bases not matched to a gene. This CDR3 is 15 amino acids long. The CDR3 region has the DNA TGTGCCAGCAGTCCCACTAGCGGGAGAACAGATACGCAGTATTTT. Translating gives CASSPTSGRTDTQYF.

This clone has only a few counts. The chain links TRBV7-3 to TRBJ2-7; D is undetermined. Germline V gene lookup returns CDR1 SGHTA and CDR2 FQGTGA. V was shortened by 4 bases and J by 0 bases, with 19 bases between the two germline ends. CDR3 length: 17 residues. CDR3 sequence: CASSSNVPSSGSYEQYF. The CDR3 DNA reads as TGTGCCAGCAGCTCTAATGTCCCCAGCTCGGGCTCCTACGAGCAGTACTTC.

The J gene is TRBJ2-5, the V gene TRBV28; D remains ambiguous. The CDR3 is 11 residues long. Germline V gives CDR1 MDHEN, CDR2 SYDVKM. Trimming pared 6 bases from V and 3 bases from J, leaving 5 bases between. The chain's CDR3 is CASSRKETQYF. The CDR3 DNA sequence: TGTGCCAGCAGCCGAAAAGAGACCCAGTACTTC.

The CDR3 DNA reads as TGTGCCAGCAGCTTCGGTTCAGGGGTCAACGAGCAGTACTTC. Its protein product is CASSFGSGVNEQYF. The chain recombines TRBV7-9 with TRBJ2-7; tentatively, D is TRBD1 (6 bases). Germline-derived CDR1 and CDR2 are SEHNR and FQNEAQ (reference sequence). Trimming cost V 3 bases and J 5 bases, with 14 bases left between them. The CDR3 consists of 14 residues.

The chain recombines TRBV5-3 with TRBJ2-1; maybe TRBD2 (6 bases). TRBV5-3 is noted as an ORF with a role that remains uncertain. Between the trimmed V and J ends, which lost 4 bases and 2 bases, there was a span of 13 bases. This CDR3 spans 15 amino acids. CDR3 DNA sequence: TGTGCCAGAAGCCCTAGGGACTTGACCTACAATGAGCAGTTCTTC. Encoded protein: CARSPRDLTYNEQFF.

This clone was seen just once. The chain recombines TRBV19 with TRBJ1-5; no firm D call. The CDR3 loop spans 12 amino acids. Germline values: CDR1 LNHDA, CDR2 SQIVND (reference sequence). V was shortened by 5 bases and J by 4 bases, with 6 bases between the two germline ends. The CDR3 DNA sequence: TGTGCCAGTAGTGTCCAAAATCAGCCCCAGCATTTT. Encoded protein: CASSVQNQPQHF.

For the CDR3, the DNA is TGTGCCAGCAGCCCGAGTCCTAGCGCTGAGCAGTTCTTC. Translation: CASSPSPSAEQFF. The gene calls are TRBV4-2 and TRBJ2-1; the D gene is possibly TRBD2 (6 bases). Germline CDR1 is LGHNA and CDR2 is YNFKEQ. The CDR3 spans 13 residues. Between the trimmed V and J ends, which lost 4 bases and 9 bases, there was a span of 13 bases.

The V gene is TRBV4-1, the J gene TRBJ1-1; 7 nucleotides line up with TRBD1. The CDR3 spans 14 residues. CDR1 is MGHRA and CDR2 is YSYEKL in the germline V gene. J lost 8 bases, V lost 4 bases, and 10 bases had no gene match. CDR3 sequence: CASSPPDRVNEAFF. The CDR3, as DNA: TGCGCCAGCAGCCCCCCCGACAGGGTTAACGAAGCTTTCTTT.

The chain joins TRBV5-1 to TRBJ2-6, with D possibly TRBD2 on 5 matching bases. This CDR3 contains 16 residues. Per the germline V gene, CDR1 is SGHRS and CDR2 is YFSETQ. V lost 4 bases to trimming and J lost 0 bases, with 11 bases between them. CDR3 in DNA: TGCGCCAGCAGCCCGGAGGTTCTCTCTGGGGCCAACGTCCTGACTTTC. Protein: CASSPEVLSGANVLTF.

The gene calls are TRBV15 and TRBJ2-1, with D perhaps TRBD1 or TRBD2 (5 bases each). The CDR3 sequence is 15 residues long. CDR1 is LNHNV, CDR2 YYDKDF, per germline (reference sequence). V lost 1 base and J lost 6, with 13 bases in between. CDR3 sequence: CATSRGSQGRNEQFF. Here the CDR3 DNA reads TGTGCCACCAGCAGAGGGAGTCAGGGACGCAATGAGCAGTTCTTC.

The rearrangement joins TRBV29-1 to TRBJ2-5; D might be TRBD1 (6 bases). Germline CDR1 and CDR2: SQVTM and ANQGSEA. V was shortened by 4 bases and J by 4 bases, with 10 bases between the two germline ends. The CDR3 loop spans 12 amino acids. The CDR3 nucleotides read TGCAGCGTTGTGAGGGGGAGAGAGACCCAGTACTTC. It specifies CSVVRGRETQYF.

V is TRBV7-2 and J is TRBJ2-1; no firm D call. This CDR3 is built from 14 residues. Germline V CDR1 and CDR2: SGHTA, FQGNSA. Deletions cut 2 bases from V and 8 bases from J, with 13 bases between. The CDR3 nucleotides read TGTGCCAGCAGCTTAATTCTCTCTTTACATGAGCAGTTCTTC. As protein: CASSLILSLHEQFF.

V gene TRBV10-3 combines with J gene TRBJ2-1; a possible D gene is TRBD2 (6 bases). Between the trimmed V and J ends, which lost 7 bases and 1 base, there was a span of 17 bases. Germline V CDR1 and CDR2: ENHRY, SYGVKD. The CDR3 is 16 residues long. This chain's CDR3 is CAITNSTSLSYNEQFF. As DNA, the CDR3 is TGTGCCATCACCAATAGTACTAGCCTTTCCTACAATGAGCAGTTCTTC.

The chain couples TRBV6-6 to TRBJ2-2; TRBD2 might be the D (5 bases). In germline, CDR1 is MNHNY, CDR2 SVGAGI (reference sequence). Trimming cost V 5 bases and J 7 bases, with 11 bases left between them. The CDR3 runs to 13 residues. The DNA of the CDR3 is TGTGCCAGCAGTGCCCGCCGGGACGGGGAGCTGTTTTTT. Translating gives CASSARRDGELFF.

The rearrangement joins TRBV5-1 to TRBJ2-2; no clear D gene. This CDR3 has 18 amino acids. CDR1 is SGHRS and CDR2 is YFSETQ in the germline V gene. Trimming took 0 bases from V and 1 from J, leaving 16 bases between them. CDR3 amino acids: CASSLAGSAQKNTGELFF. DNA of the CDR3: TGCGCCAGCAGCTTGGCCGGCTCGGCCCAGAAGAACACCGGGGAGCTGTTTTTT. Using reference TRBV5-1 and TRBJ2-2 for the parts outside the CDR3, the full variable domain is KAGVTQTPRYLIKTRGQQVTLSCSPISGHRSVSWYQQTPGQGLQFLFEYFSETQRNKGNFPGRFSGRQFSNSRSEMNVSTLELGDSALYLCASSLAGSAQKNTGELFFGEGSRLTVL.

The V gene is TRBV6-5, the J gene TRBJ1-5; 7 bases agree with TRBD1. Germline CDR1 and CDR2: MNHEY and SVGAGI. CDR3 size: 15 residues. V dropped 6 bases and J dropped 2; count of bases not matched to a gene: 7. The CDR3 DNA is TGTGCCAGCAGCCCAGAGGGGGCGCGCAATCAGCCCCAGCATTTT. Translating it yields CASSPEGARNQPQHF.

This chain uses TRBV5-1 with TRBJ1-2, with 8 bases fitting TRBD1. This CDR3 has 12 amino acids. The V gene's germline CDR1 is SGHRS and CDR2 YFSETQ. After removal of 5 bases from V and 8 bases from J, the junction contained 5 bases not matched to a gene. CDR3 nucleotide sequence: TGCGCCAGCAGACGCGACAGGGGCGGCTACACCTTC. Translated, it gives CASRRDRGGYTF. The variable domain in full, completed from reference TRBV5-1 and TRBJ1-2, reads KAGVTQTPRYLIKTRGQQVTLSCSPISGHRSVSWYQQTPGQGLQFLFEYFSETQRNKGNFPGRFSGRQFSNSRSEMNVSTLELGDSALYLCASRRDRGGYTFGSGTRLTVV.